This section outlines one T cell receptor beta chain sequence together with its context. Its specific antigen is unknown. These data are taken from a study of CXCR3-negative and CXCR3-positive naive CD8 T cells (dated by TCRdb to about 2019). The study in broad terms: In total, 130 million to 150 million TRB reads were obtained, which works out to roughly 1.5 +/- 0.3 million reads per library. Data from 11 donors, pooled across two independent experiments, went into the diversity and physicochemical repertoire analyses. The TRBV-TRBJ cluster analysis covered naive subsets from about five donors and memory cells from 3 donors.

Instrument on record: NextSeq 550. The Human TCR Profiling Kit (MiLaboratory) was used to make UMI-labeled 5' RACE TRB cDNA libraries. The full amount of extracted RNA was used for cDNA synthesis, and the full amount of resulting cDNA was used for PCR amplification. The libraries were made side by side, with each library going through the same number of PCR cycles. In the original analysis: MIGEC and MiXCR extracted about 48,000 +/- 9,800 unique UMI-labeled TRB cDNA molecules per library, requiring at least two reads per UMI. Each library averaged roughly 36,000 +/- 9,600 functional in-frame TRB CDR3 nucleotide clonotypes without stop codons. After downsampling to 5000 UMI-labeled TRB molecules per sample, diversity metrics such as normalized Shannon-Wiener and Chao1 were calculated in VDJtools. VDJtools was used to calculate clonotype-size-weighted physicochemical properties of the central five CDR3 residues, namely interaction energy, strength, volume and Kidera factor 4. Following reprocessing of the reads by TCRdb, the data hold one row per CDR3 protein sequence and no DNA is available. The V and J calls come from TCRdb's annotation, not from the publication. The sample table holds nearly 45,000 distinct CDR3 sequences. The ten largest clones represent 14% to 15% of the sample.

Each CD8+ T cell subset was flow-sorted in triplicate, with roughly 300,000 cells per subset placed directly into RLT lysis buffer. Peripheral blood mononuclear cells were isolated from buffy coats by standard density gradient centrifugation. An RNeasy Mini Kit was used to extract total RNA from the sorted cells. Beyond this particular receptor, the publication reports: Because surface CD5, which has been linked to self-reactivity in mice, was comparable between naive subsets, TCR interaction strength was also inferred from TRB CDR3 physicochemical properties. Because CXCR3 expression was partially decreased after cryopreservation, freshly isolated PBMCs were used for most assays. Naive CXCR3-negative and CXCR3-positive cells from the same donor showed similar TRBV-TRBJ usage, whereas memory cells showed distinct patterns. Comparably high repertoire diversity was found in both naive subsets, whereas much lower repertoire diversity was found in memory CD8+ T cells.

Including cysteine and phenylalanine, the CDR3 has 15 amino acids. DNA for this receptor is not on file. This receptor chain uses TRBV21-1 and TRBJ2-7. TRBV21-1 is tagged as a pseudogene. The sequenced sample was memory CD8+ T cells from blood. The sample's cell subset or site label, in plain terms: conventional CD8+ memory T cells (TMEM), sorted as controls. This clonotype was sampled from a human donor in good health. Some clones in this sample may be carry-over from other donors' samples. The CDR3 here reads CASSKEEGDSYEQYF.